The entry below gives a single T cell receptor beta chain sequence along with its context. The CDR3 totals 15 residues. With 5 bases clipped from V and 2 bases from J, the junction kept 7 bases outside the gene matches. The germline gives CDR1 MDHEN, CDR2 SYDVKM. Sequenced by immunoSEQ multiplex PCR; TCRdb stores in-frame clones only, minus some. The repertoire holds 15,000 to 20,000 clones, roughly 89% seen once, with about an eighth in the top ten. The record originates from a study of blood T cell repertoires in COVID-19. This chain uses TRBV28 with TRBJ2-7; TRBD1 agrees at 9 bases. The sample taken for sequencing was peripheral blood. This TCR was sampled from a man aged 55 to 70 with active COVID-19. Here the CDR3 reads CASSPTDRGTYEQYF. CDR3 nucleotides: TGTGCCAGCAGTCCCACGGACAGGGGAACCTACGAGCAGTACTTC.